This entry lists 21 T cell receptor beta chains sequenced from one sample in a study of blood T cell repertoires in COVID-19. The assay was immunoSEQ multiplex PCR, and TCRdb's table has in-frame clones only and misses some. The sample has more than 100,000 clones, 78% seen once. The sample taken for sequencing was peripheral blood. The receptors were gathered from a man aged 70-80 years with acute or convalescent COVID-19.

This chain joins TRBV6-5 and TRBJ1-1; D gene unclear. CDR1 MNHEY and CDR2 SVGAGI come from the germline V gene. V lost 6 bases and J 4 bases, leaving 12 bases between the germline ends. The CDR3 is 13 amino acids. CDR3 coding DNA: TGTGCCAGCAGCCGGGAGGTTCCCACTGAAGCTTTCTTT. Translating gives CASSREVPTEAFF.

The rearrangement links TRBV5-5 to TRBJ2-6; 8 bases fit TRBD1. J gave up 2 bases and V 6 bases, and 4 bases lay outside the gene matches. The length of the CDR3 is 15 residues. CDR1 SGHKS and CDR2 YYEKEE come from the germline V gene (reference sequence). The CDR3 nucleotides read TGTGCCAGCACCCAGGGGGCAGCTGGGGCCAACGTCCTGACTTTC. Encoded protein: CASTQGAAGANVLTF.

Of note for this clone: At one end the junction does not follow the germline gene, possibly because of a read error. The CDR3 sequence: CASSQTVASEAFF. The CDR3 nucleotides read TGCGCCAGCAGCCAAACGGTCGCATCTGAGGCTTTCTTT. The chain has TRBV4-1 and TRBJ1-1, with D uncertain. Germline assignment: CDR1 MGHRA and CDR2 YSYEKL. This CDR3 is 13 amino acids long.

This clone has only a few counts. This rearrangement joins TRBV30 to TRBJ2-3, with a tentative D call TRBD1 (5 bases). V was trimmed by 3 bases and J by 1 base, leaving 8 bases between them. The CDR3 extends over 13 amino acids. Looked up from germline, CDR1 is GTSNPN and CDR2 is SVGIG (reference sequence). CDR3 nucleotide sequence: TGTGCCTGGAGAGGGGCCGGCACAGATACGCAGTATTTT. It codes for CAWRGAGTDTQYF.

The J gene is TRBJ2-7, the V gene TRBV6-6, with D hard to call. The V end lost 2 bases, the J end lost 3 bases, and 8 bases lay between the germline ends. The CDR3 consists of 13 residues. Germline lookup yields CDR1 MNHNY and CDR2 SVGAGI (reference sequence). The CDR3 sequence is CASSYIGHYEQYF. In DNA form, the CDR3 reads TGTGCCAGCAGTTACATCGGTCACTACGAGCAGTACTTC.

The chain combines TRBV7-3 with TRBJ2-7; 9 bases are a match to TRBD2. Unmatched junction bases numbered 7, after V lost 6 bases and J lost 1 base. Germline V gives CDR1 SGHTA, CDR2 FQGTGA. CDR3 length: 15 amino acids. The CDR3 reads CASSLAGHPSYEQYF. The CDR3 DNA reads as TGTGCCAGCAGTCTAGCGGGGCACCCTTCCTACGAGCAGTACTTC.

The chain couples TRBV29-1 to TRBJ2-7; 9 bases are shared with TRBD1. Losses at the gene ends were 4 bases for V and 2 bases for J; bases not matched to a gene: 3. Germline V gene lookup returns CDR1 SQVTM and CDR2 ANQGSEA. The CDR3 loop spans 13 amino acids. CDR3 sequence (DNA): TGCAGCGTTGGGGACAGGGCCACCTACGAGCAGTACTTC. Its protein product is CSVGDRATYEQYF.

The chain combines TRBV21-1 with TRBJ2-4; TRBD1, the D gene given by the table, was not confirmed from the DNA. TRBV21-1 is annotated as a pseudogene. The CDR3 loop spans 19 amino acids. The CDR3 DNA is TGTGCCAGCAGCCTTCTCCCGAGGGGACAGGGGTGGTCCAAAAACATTCAGTACTTC. This sequence encodes CASSLLPRGQGWSKNIQYF.

The chain uses TRBV4-3 and TRBJ2-3, with D unresolved. The ends were cut back, 0 bases at V and 1 base at J, with 14 bases in the middle. Germline V lookup: CDR1 LGHNA, CDR2 YSLEER. This CDR3 has 17 amino acids. The CDR3 bases are TGCGCCAGCAGCCAAGACGTTCCTGGCTTACGCACAGATACGCAGTATTTT. Translation: CASSQDVPGLRTDTQYF.

The V call is TRBV9, the J call TRBJ1-3; unclear D gene. This CDR3 spans 17 amino acids. Trimming took off 4 bases at V and 4 bases at J, with 21 bases between the two ends. The V gene's germline CDR1 is SGDLS and CDR2 YYNGEE. CDR3 bases: TGTGCCAGCAGCTCCACCCCGGGGAGGCCGGAGGGAAACACCATATATTTT. It is translated as CASSSTPGRPEGNTIYF.

This rearrangement joins TRBV18 to TRBJ2-2, with no clear D. Trimming removed 3 bases from V and 1 base from J, with 6 bases in between. The CDR3 is 14 amino acids. Germline values: CDR1 KGHSH, CDR2 LQKENI. In DNA, the CDR3 is TGTGCCAGCTCACCGCAACAGAACACCGGGGAGCTGTTTTTT. Its translation is CASSPQQNTGELFF.

The V gene is TRBV18, the J gene TRBJ2-2; perhaps TRBD1 as D (5 bases). The germline CDR1 and CDR2 sequences are KGHSH and LQKENI. V lost 0 bases to trimming and J lost 6 bases, with 11 bases between them. The CDR3 contains 15 residues. The CDR3 here is CASSPPQGLPGELFF. The CDR3 DNA reads TGTGCCAGCTCACCACCGCAGGGTTTGCCCGGGGAGCTGTTTTTT.

The chain joins TRBV3-1 (or the pseudogene TRBV3-2) to TRBJ1-1; no firm D call. V lost 6 bases, J lost 0 bases, and 5 bases lay in between. The CDR3 sequence is 12 residues long. Germline CDR1 and CDR2: LGHDT and YNNKEL (reference sequence). CDR3 region: CASSSVNTEAFF. CDR3 coding DNA: TGTGCCAGCAGTTCAGTGAACACTGAAGCTTTCTTT.

The chain's CDR3 is CASSSGTGGTDTQYF. The DNA for the CDR3 is TGTGCCAGCAGCTCGGGGACAGGGGGCACAGATACGCAGTATTTT. The J gene is TRBJ2-3, the V gene TRBV9; 10 bases line up with TRBD1. There are 15 residues in the CDR3. The junction had 3 bases not matched to a gene; V was cut back by 4 bases and J by 1 base. Per germline, CDR1 SGDLS and CDR2 YYNGEE. Supplemented by reference TRBV9 and TRBJ2-3, the full variable domain reads DSGVTQTPKHLITATGQRVTLRCSPRSGDLSVYWYQQSLDQGLQFLIQYYNGEERAKGNILERFSAQQFPDLHSELNLSSLELGDSALYFCASSSGTGGTDTQYFGPGTRLTVL.

This clone was picked up a small number of times. This sequence joins TRBV7-2 and TRBJ1-2; D not resolved. CDR1 SGHTA and CDR2 FQGNSA come from the germline V gene. The CDR3 spans 15 residues. V was pared by 2 bases and J by 2 bases, with 12 bases between. The chain's CDR3 is CASSLKWGDNYGYTF. The CDR3 DNA reads as TGTGCCAGCAGCTTAAAGTGGGGAGACAACTATGGCTACACCTTC.

This chain connects TRBV6-2 or TRBV6-3 to TRBJ2-7; TRBD1 matches 11 bases. The germline V gene encodes CDR1 MNHEY and CDR2 SVGEGT. V lost 2 bases, J lost 2 bases, and 2 bases stayed unmatched. The CDR3 has 15 residues. CDR3 residues: CASSYRTGGPYEQYF. CDR3 in DNA: TGTGCCAGCAGTTACCGGACAGGGGGCCCCTACGAGCAGTACTTC.

In DNA form, the CDR3 reads TGTGCCAGCAGCCAAGAAGCAGGGCAACTAAGAATGAACACTGAAGCTTTCTTT. This codes for CASSQEAGQLRMNTEAFF. The rearrangement joins TRBV3-1 (or the pseudogene TRBV3-2) to TRBJ1-1, with D possibly matching TRBD1 (5 bases). Germline CDR1 is LGHDT and CDR2 is YNNKEL (reference sequence). This CDR3 has 18 amino acids. V lost 0 bases and J 0 bases, leaving 17 bases between the germline ends.

In this sample, this clone turned up once. V is TRBV7-9 and J is TRBJ1-6, with 8 bases that match TRBD1. V trimming: 5 bases; J trimming: 16 bases; junction bases outside the gene matches: 13. The CDR3 length is 14 residues. CDR1 is SEHNR, CDR2 FQNEAQ, per germline (reference sequence). The CDR3 DNA reads as TGTGCCAGCAGCCCACCGGGACAGGAAGCTTTACTCCACTTT. Its protein is CASSPPGQEALLHF.

The chain uses TRBV9 and TRBJ2-2; TRBD2 matches at 7 bases. The V gene's germline CDR1 is SGDLS and CDR2 YYNGEE. This CDR3 region has 16 residues. V shed 0 bases, J shed 4 bases, and the junction held 6 bases outside the gene matches. CDR3 region: CASSVVSAGPTGELFF. The CDR3 nucleotides read TGTGCCAGCAGCGTAGTTTCAGCGGGGCCCACCGGGGAGCTGTTTTTT.

The V gene is TRBV10-3, the J gene TRBJ2-3; 10 bases are a match to TRBD2. Germline CDR1 ENHRY, CDR2 SYGVKD. This CDR3 spans 13 amino acids. V dropped 9 bases and J dropped 0; count of bases not matched to a gene: 0. The chain's CDR3 is CAIAGGSTDTQYF. Written as DNA, the CDR3 is TGTGCCATAGCGGGGGGGAGCACAGATACGCAGTATTTT.

The rearrangement uses TRBV7-3 and TRBJ2-3; a weak D match, TRBD2 (5 bases). The CDR3 consists of 14 residues. Germline loops: CDR1 SGHTA, CDR2 FQGTGA. Trimming took 5 bases from V and 3 from J, leaving 12 bases between them. The CDR3 spells CASSPAAATDTQYF. CDR3 bases: TGTGCCAGCAGCCCGGCAGCGGCTACAGATACGCAGTATTTT. Combining the CDR3 with reference TRBV7-3 and TRBJ2-3 gives the whole variable domain GAGVSQTPSNKVTEKGKYVELRCDPISGHTALYWYRQSLGQGPEFLIYFQGTGAADDSGLPNDRFFAVRPEGSVSTLKIQRTERGDSAVYLCASSPAAATDTQYFGPGTRLTVL.